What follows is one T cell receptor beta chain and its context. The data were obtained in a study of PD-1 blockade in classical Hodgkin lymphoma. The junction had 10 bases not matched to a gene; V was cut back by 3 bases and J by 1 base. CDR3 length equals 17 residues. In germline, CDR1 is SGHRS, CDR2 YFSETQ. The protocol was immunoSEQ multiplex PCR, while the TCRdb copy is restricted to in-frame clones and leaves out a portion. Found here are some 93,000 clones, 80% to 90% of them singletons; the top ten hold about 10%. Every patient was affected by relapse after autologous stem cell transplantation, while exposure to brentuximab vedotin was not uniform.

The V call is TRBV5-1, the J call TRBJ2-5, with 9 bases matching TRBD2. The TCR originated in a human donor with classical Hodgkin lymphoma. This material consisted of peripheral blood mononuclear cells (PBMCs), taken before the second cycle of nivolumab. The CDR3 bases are TGCGCCAGCAGCTACTTAGCGGGGGTGGTGCTCCAAGAGACCCAGTACTTC. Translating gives CASSYLAGVVLQETQYF. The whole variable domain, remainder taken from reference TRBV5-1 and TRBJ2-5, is KAGVTQTPRYLIKTRGQQVTLSCSPISGHRSVSWYQQTPGQGLQFLFEYFSETQRNKGNFPGRFSGRQFSNSRSEMNVSTLELGDSALYLCASSYLAGVVLQETQYFGPGTRLLVL.